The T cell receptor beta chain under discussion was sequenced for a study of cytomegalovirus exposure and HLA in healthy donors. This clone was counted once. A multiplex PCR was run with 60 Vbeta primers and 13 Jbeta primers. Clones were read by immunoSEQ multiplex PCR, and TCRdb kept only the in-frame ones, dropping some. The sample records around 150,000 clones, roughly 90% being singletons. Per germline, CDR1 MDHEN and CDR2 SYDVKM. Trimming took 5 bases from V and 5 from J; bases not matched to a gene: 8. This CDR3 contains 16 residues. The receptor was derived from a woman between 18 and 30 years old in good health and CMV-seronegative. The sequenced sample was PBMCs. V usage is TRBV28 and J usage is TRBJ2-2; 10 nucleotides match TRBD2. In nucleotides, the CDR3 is TGTGCCAGCAGTCCAAGAGCGGGGGGGCCTACCGGGGAGCTGTTTTTT. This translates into CASSPRAGGPTGELFF. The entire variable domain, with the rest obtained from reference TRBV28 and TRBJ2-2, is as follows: DVKVTQSSRYLVKRTGEKVFLECVQDMDHENMFWYRQDPGLGLRLIYFSYDVKMKEKGDIPEGYSVSREKKERFSLILESASTNQTSMYLCASSPRAGGPTGELFFGEGSRLTVL.